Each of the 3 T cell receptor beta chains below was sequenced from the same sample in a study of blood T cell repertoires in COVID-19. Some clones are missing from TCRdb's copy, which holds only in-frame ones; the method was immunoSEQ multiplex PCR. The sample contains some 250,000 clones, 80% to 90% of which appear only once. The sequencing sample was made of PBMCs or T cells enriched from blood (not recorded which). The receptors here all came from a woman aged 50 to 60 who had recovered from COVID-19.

In DNA, the CDR3 is TGTGCCAGCAGCTTAAAAGTCCGGACTAGCGGGGATCCTAGCACAGATACGCAGTATTTT. It is translated as CASSLKVRTSGDPSTDTQYF. This chain connects TRBV7-3 to TRBJ2-3; 12 positions match TRBD2. CDR1 and CDR2 from the germline V gene are SGHTA and FQGTGA. The ends lost 1 base at V and 0 bases at J; junction bases unmatched: 11. CDR3 size: 20 residues. Using reference TRBV7-3 and TRBJ2-3 for the parts outside the CDR3, the full variable domain is GAGVSQTPSNKVTEKGKYVELRCDPISGHTALYWYRQSLGQGPEFLIYFQGTGAADDSGLPNDRFFAVRPEGSVSTLKIQRTERGDSAVYLCASSLKVRTSGDPSTDTQYFGPGTRLTVL.

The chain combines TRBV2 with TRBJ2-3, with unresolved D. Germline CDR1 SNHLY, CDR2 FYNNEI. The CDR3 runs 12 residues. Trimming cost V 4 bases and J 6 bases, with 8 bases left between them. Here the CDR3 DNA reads TGTGCCAGCAGTGTGGTGGAGGATACGCAGTATTTT. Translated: CASSVVEDTQYF.

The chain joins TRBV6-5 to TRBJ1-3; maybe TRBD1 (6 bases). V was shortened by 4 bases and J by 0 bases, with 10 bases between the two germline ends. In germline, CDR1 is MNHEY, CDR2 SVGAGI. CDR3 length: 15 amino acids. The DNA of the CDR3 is TGTGCCAGCAGTTTGGGGGCCTTCTCTGGAAACACCATATATTTT. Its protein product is CASSLGAFSGNTIYF.